Listed below are T cell receptor beta chains from one sample, sequenced in a study of early T cells in non-severe SARS-CoV-2 infection. TCRdb redid the calling of the 5' RACE reads with MiXCR, one entry per CDR3 protein. The sample contains about 50,000 distinct CDR3 sequences, 10% of which appear only once. Material: whole blood. The receptors were sampled from an adult who was a healthcare worker with PCR-confirmed SARS-CoV-2 infection or an uninfected control (not recorded which). CDR3s include the opening cysteine and the closing phenylalanine or tryptophan. The order of the fields is J gene, V gene, CDR3 protein.

j_call: TRBJ1-4; v_call: TRBV5-4; cdr3_aa: CASSLDSGGSNEKLFF
j_call: TRBJ2-7; v_call: TRBV3-1; cdr3_aa: CASSPKRERSEQYF
j_call: TRBJ1-1; v_call: TRBV7-2; cdr3_aa: CAVRRGTEAFF
j_call: TRBJ2-1; v_call: TRBV20-1; cdr3_aa: CSAKRGYNEQFF
j_call: TRBJ1-2; v_call: TRBV4-2; cdr3_aa: CASSQNGQVYGYTF
j_call: TRBJ2-1; v_call: TRBV12-3/TRBV12-4; cdr3_aa: CASSHQGGAFNEQFF
j_call: TRBJ2-7; v_call: TRBV11-2; cdr3_aa: CASSKRGLLADLRPYEQYF
j_call: TRBJ2-7; v_call: TRBV20-1; cdr3_aa: CSARGTSGRPSYEQYF
j_call: TRBJ1-1; v_call: TRBV5-1; cdr3_aa: CASSFGLGTEAFF
j_call: TRBJ2-1; v_call: TRBV20-1; cdr3_aa: CSARASGITNEQFF
j_call: TRBJ1-2; v_call: TRBV19; cdr3_aa: CASSIDRTVRSGYTF
j_call: TRBJ2-7; v_call: TRBV20-1; cdr3_aa: CSARSLPSYEQYF
j_call: TRBJ2-4; v_call: TRBV19; cdr3_aa: CASSTSGLAGGGGNIQYF
j_call: TRBJ1-2; v_call: TRBV7-3; cdr3_aa: CASSLTGADGYTF
j_call: TRBJ2-1; v_call: TRBV24-1; cdr3_aa: CATSDLRAGPTNNEQFF
j_call: TRBJ1-2; v_call: TRBV5-4; cdr3_aa: CASSHNGGNYGYTF
j_call: TRBJ1-2; v_call: TRBV4-3; cdr3_aa: CASSQEVAGRYTF
j_call: TRBJ2-1; v_call: TRBV20-1; cdr3_aa: CSASDPNWRNEQFF
j_call: TRBJ1-3; v_call: TRBV30; cdr3_aa: CAWSVTTPGTDSGNTIYF
j_call: TRBJ2-7; v_call: TRBV29-1; cdr3_aa: CSVRDSSYEQYF
j_call: TRBJ2-7; v_call: TRBV29-1; cdr3_aa: CSVHRGLAGEQYF
j_call: TRBJ1-5; v_call: TRBV5-1; cdr3_aa: CASSSKSGTGQGRNQPQHF
j_call: TRBJ1-2; v_call: TRBV5-4; cdr3_aa: CASSLRTGANYGYTF
j_call: TRBJ2-1; v_call: TRBV3-1; cdr3_aa: CASSQVGLYNEQFF
j_call: TRBJ1-1; v_call: TRBV18; cdr3_aa: CASSQGQVTTNTEAFF
j_call: TRBJ1-1; v_call: TRBV5-6; cdr3_aa: CASSLQGTKAFF
j_call: TRBJ2-3; v_call: TRBV20-1; cdr3_aa: CSARGGGGSTDTQYF
j_call: TRBJ2-3; v_call: TRBV27; cdr3_aa: CASSYRPSGSAQYF
j_call: TRBJ1-5; v_call: TRBV10-3; cdr3_aa: CAIRGTGRDQPQHF
j_call: TRBJ2-2; v_call: TRBV2; cdr3_aa: CASRGRDTGELFF
j_call: TRBJ1-3; v_call: TRBV29-1; cdr3_aa: CSVRYSGSSGNTIYF
j_call: TRBJ1-5; v_call: TRBV5-1; cdr3_aa: CASSGKQGYNQPQHF
j_call: TRBJ1-1; v_call: TRBV7-8; cdr3_aa: CASSLARTVTEAFF
j_call: TRBJ2-7; v_call: TRBV4-1; cdr3_aa: CASSGDYQHEQYF
j_call: TRBJ2-3; v_call: TRBV9; cdr3_aa: CASSVGGLAADTQYF
j_call: TRBJ2-3; v_call: TRBV7-9; cdr3_aa: CASSLVRSTQDTQYF
j_call: TRBJ2-7; v_call: TRBV6-6; cdr3_aa: CASTRGVGTGSYEQYF
j_call: TRBJ2-1; v_call: TRBV21-1; cdr3_aa: CASSSPGFGSYNEQFF
j_call: TRBJ2-5; v_call: TRBV9; cdr3_aa: CASSVTTAGTQYF
j_call: TRBJ2-7; v_call: TRBV7-2; cdr3_aa: CASSPRTGGPYEQYF
j_call: TRBJ1-2; v_call: TRBV7-9; cdr3_aa: CASRPSPGQGYTF
j_call: TRBJ1-1; v_call: TRBV7-9; cdr3_aa: CASSLLPGRGTEAFF